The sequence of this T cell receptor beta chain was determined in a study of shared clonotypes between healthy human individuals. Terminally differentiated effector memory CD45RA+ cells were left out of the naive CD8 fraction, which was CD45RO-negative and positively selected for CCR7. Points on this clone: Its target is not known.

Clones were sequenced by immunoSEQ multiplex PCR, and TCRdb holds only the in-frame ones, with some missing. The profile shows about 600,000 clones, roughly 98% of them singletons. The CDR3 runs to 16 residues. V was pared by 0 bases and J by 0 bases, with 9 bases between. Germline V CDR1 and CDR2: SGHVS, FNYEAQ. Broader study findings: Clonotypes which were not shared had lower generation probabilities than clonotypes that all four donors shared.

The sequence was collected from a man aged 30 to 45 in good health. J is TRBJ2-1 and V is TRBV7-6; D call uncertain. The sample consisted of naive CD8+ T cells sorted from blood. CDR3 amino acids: CASSLAGYSSYNEQFF. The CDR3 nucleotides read TGTGCCAGCAGCTTAGCTGGCTATAGCTCCTACAATGAGCAGTTCTTC. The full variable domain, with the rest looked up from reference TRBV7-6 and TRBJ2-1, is GAGVSQSPRYKVTKRGQDVALRCDPISGHVSLYWYRQALGQGPEFLTYFNYEAQQDKSGLPNDRFSAERPEGSISTLTIQRTEQRDSAMYRCASSLAGYSSYNEQFFGPGTRLTVL.